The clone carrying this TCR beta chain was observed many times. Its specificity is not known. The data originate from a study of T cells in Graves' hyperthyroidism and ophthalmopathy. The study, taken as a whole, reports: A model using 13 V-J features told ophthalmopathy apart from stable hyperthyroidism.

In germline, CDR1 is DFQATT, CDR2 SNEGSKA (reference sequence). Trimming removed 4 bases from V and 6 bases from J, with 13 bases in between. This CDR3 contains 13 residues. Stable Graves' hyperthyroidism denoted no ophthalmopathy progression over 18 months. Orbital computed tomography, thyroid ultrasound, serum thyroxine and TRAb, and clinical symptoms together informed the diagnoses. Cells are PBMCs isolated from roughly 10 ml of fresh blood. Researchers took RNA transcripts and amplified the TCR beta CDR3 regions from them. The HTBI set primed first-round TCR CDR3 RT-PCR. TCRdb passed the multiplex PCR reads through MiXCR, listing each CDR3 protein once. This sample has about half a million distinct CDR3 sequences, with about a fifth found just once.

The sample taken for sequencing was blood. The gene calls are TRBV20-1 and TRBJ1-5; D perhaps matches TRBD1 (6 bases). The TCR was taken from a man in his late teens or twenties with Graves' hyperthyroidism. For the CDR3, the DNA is TGCAGTGCTACAACAGGGAAAGGTCAGCCCCAGCATTTT. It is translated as CSATTGKGQPQHF.